Listed here are 5 T cell receptor beta chains from one sample, sequenced in a study of identical twins. TCRdb reprocessed the 5' RACE reads with MiXCR, giving one entry per CDR3 protein. The table lists roughly 230,000 distinct CDR3 sequences, about 8.5% of them singletons. This sample was also put to use in a study of yellow fever vaccine responses in identical twins.

Input material: CD8+ T cells sorted from blood. These receptors all come from a woman younger than 35 in good health.

This clonotype was seen more than once but under ten times. This chain uses TRBV12-3 or TRBV12-4 with TRBJ1-5; 7 nucleotides align to TRBD1. The length of the CDR3 is 14 residues. The J segment lost 4 bases and the V segment lost 4 bases, leaving 4 bases of the junction unmatched. Written as DNA, the CDR3 is TGTGCCAGCAGTTCGGACAGGTTAAATCAGCCCCAGCATTTT. It specifies CASSSDRLNQPQHF.

In its sample, this clonotype was seen a few times. The chain recombines TRBV12-3 or TRBV12-4 with TRBJ2-3; 9 nucleotides align to TRBD1. The CDR3 is 13 residues long. With V trimmed by 8 bases and J by 4 bases, 4 bases remained unmatched. The CDR3 coding sequence is TGTGCCAGCGCGGGACAGGGAGCAGATACGCAGTATTTT. It encodes CASAGQGADTQYF.

V and J are TRBV4-3 and TRBJ2-1; possibly TRBD1 or TRBD2 for D (5 bases each). Deletions cut 1 base from V and 10 bases from J, with 17 bases between. Per the germline V gene, CDR1 is LGHNA and CDR2 is YSLEER. This CDR3 contains 15 residues. The CDR3 protein is CASSQGGKRGKEQFF. The CDR3, as DNA: TGCGCCAGCAGCCAAGGGGGTAAGAGGGGCAAAGAGCAGTTCTTC.

The V gene is TRBV2, the J gene TRBJ2-2; D is undetermined. The CDR3 runs 12 residues. Germline lookup yields CDR1 SNHLY and CDR2 FYNNEI. With 8 bases removed from V and 2 bases from J, the gap between germline ends came to 6 bases. Here the CDR3 reads CASFTNTGELFF. CDR3 sequence (DNA): TGTGCCAGCTTCACCAACACCGGGGAGCTGTTTTTT.

The rearrangement links TRBV9 to TRBJ2-1; TRBD2 agrees at 7 bases. The CDR3 runs 15 residues. CDR1 and CDR2 from the germline V gene are SGDLS and YYNGEE. V lost 4 bases to trimming and J lost 7 bases; unmatched junction nucleotides: 11. CDR3 bases: TGTGCCAGCAGCCCTACTAGCGATATGGATAATGAGCAGTTCTTC. Amino acid sequence: CASSPTSDMDNEQFF. The variable domain in full, with the rest retrieved from reference TRBV9 and TRBJ2-1, is DSGVTQTPKHLITATGQRVTLRCSPRSGDLSVYWYQQSLDQGLQFLIQYYNGEERAKGNILERFSAQQFPDLHSELNLSSLELGDSALYFCASSPTSDMDNEQFFGPGTRLTVL.